These 19 T cell receptor beta chains were all obtained from the same sample, sequenced in a study of spatial heterogeneity in lung cancer. TCRdb called the 5' RACE reads again in MiXCR, with one record for every CDR3 protein. The top ten hold 20% to 25% of the sample, which has approximately 93,000 distinct CDR3 sequences, less than 20% seen once. Indicated time point: blood at routine non-recurrence follow-up after resection. Source: PBMCs, taken at follow-up. All receptors derive from a male donor with early-stage non-small cell lung cancer.

This clonotype has a handful of counts. J is TRBJ1-5 and V is TRBV6-1, with D unresolved. Deletions cut 4 bases from V and 0 bases from J, with 13 bases between. The CDR3 runs to 16 residues. The V gene's germline CDR1 is MNHNS and CDR2 SASEGT. The DNA for the CDR3 is TGTGCCAGCAGTGTAGTTACAGCCTATAGCAATCAGCCCCAGCATTTT. It translates to CASSVVTAYSNQPQHF.

This sequence joins TRBV24-1 and TRBJ2-4, with 9 bases aligning to TRBD2. CDR3 length: 15 amino acids. Per germline, CDR1 KGHDR and CDR2 SFDVKD. The trim removed 4 bases at V and 6 bases at J, leaving 6 bases unmatched. The chain's CDR3 is CATSDSRGGRNIQYF. CDR3 coding DNA: TGTGCCACCAGTGACTCGCGGGGGGGCAGAAACATTCAGTACTTC.

The table lists this clonotype with a few counts. The chain employs TRBV7-8 and TRBJ2-2, with 14 bases aligning to TRBD2. V was clipped by 9 bases and J by 6 bases; unmatched bases: 3. The CDR3 covers 14 residues. Germline-derived CDR1 and CDR2 are SGHVS and FQNEAQ. The CDR3 sequence: CASRTSGGSGELFF. CDR3 coding DNA: TGTGCCAGTCGGACTAGCGGGGGGTCCGGGGAGCTGTTTTTT.

This clonotype was counted only a few times. The CDR3 loop is CASRRDSNTGELFF. Here the CDR3 DNA reads TGTGCCAGCAGACGAGACAGTAACACCGGGGAGCTGTTTTTT. The V call is TRBV3-1, the J call TRBJ2-2; weak D call: TRBD1 (5 bases). Germline CDR1 reads LGHDT; CDR2 reads YNNKEL (reference sequence). V lost 6 bases and J lost 2, with 10 bases in between. The CDR3 runs 14 residues. The complete variable domain, with remaining parts taken from reference TRBV3-1 and TRBJ2-2, reads DTAVSQTPKYLVTQMGNDKSIKCEQNLGHDTMYWYKQDSKKFLKIMFSYNNKELIINETVPNRFSPKSPDKAHLNLHINSLELGDSAVYFCASRRDSNTGELFFGEGSRLTVL.

In this sample, this clonotype turned up many times. The V gene is TRBV4-1, the J gene TRBJ2-1; D call uncertain. V shed 1 base and J shed 4 bases, with 17 bases lying between them. The CDR3 is made up of 17 amino acids. CDR1 is MGHRA and CDR2 is YSYEKL in the germline V gene. CDR3 in amino acids: CASSQVPPEQTYNEQFF. In nucleotides, the CDR3 is TGCGCCAGCAGCCAAGTACCCCCCGAGCAGACATACAATGAGCAGTTCTTC.

The sample holds a few counts of this clonotype. J is TRBJ2-7 and V is TRBV29-1; TRBD1 might be the D (6 bases). Deletions cut 5 bases from V and 3 bases from J, with 17 bases between. Germline CDR1 SQVTM, CDR2 ANQGSEA. CDR3 length equals 14 residues. This CDR3 is CSVTFTGKNYEQYF. CDR3 DNA: TGCAGCGTTACATTTACAGGGAAAAACTACGAGCAGTACTTC.

V usage is TRBV7-2 and J usage is TRBJ2-7; no clear D. Germline CDR1 and CDR2: SGHTA and FQGNSA. V dropped 0 bases and J dropped 1 base, with 4 bases sitting between them. The CDR3 has 13 amino acids. In DNA, the CDR3 is TGTGCCAGCAGCTTAGCGACTTCCTACGAGCAGTACTTC. This translates into CASSLATSYEQYF.

The genes are TRBV29-1 and TRBJ1-2, with D uncertain. Trimming cost V 0 bases and J 0 bases, with 11 bases left between them. Germline V CDR1 and CDR2: SQVTM, ANQGSEA. The length of the CDR3 is 15 residues. The CDR3 is CSVEELEGSNYGYTF. CDR3 nucleotide sequence: TGCAGCGTTGAAGAGTTGGAGGGATCTAACTATGGCTACACCTTC.

The rearrangement links TRBV5-1 to TRBJ1-1; D unclear. V was pared by 0 bases and J by 1 base, with 10 bases between. The CDR3 runs 15 residues. Germline V gene sequence: CDR1 SGHRS, CDR2 YFSETQ. The CDR3 DNA reads as TGCGCCAGCAGCTTGGTCAGAGCTGCGAACACTGAAGCTTTCTTT. Encoded protein: CASSLVRAANTEAFF.

This clonotype came up a few times. The chain uses TRBV20-1 and TRBJ2-3; D may be TRBD1 or TRBD2 (5 bases each). Trimming took off 3 bases at V and 2 bases at J, with 18 bases between the two ends. The CDR3 length is 16 residues. Germline CDR1 reads DFQATT; CDR2 reads SNEGSKA (reference sequence). The CDR3 loop reads CSARGPGPRLTDTQYF. As DNA, the CDR3 is TGCAGTGCTAGGGGGCCGGGACCGAGGCTCACAGATACGCAGTATTTT.

The chain joins TRBV7-9 to TRBJ1-2, with D unclear. The CDR3 loop spans 11 amino acids. CDR1 and CDR2 from the germline V gene are SEHNR and FQNEAQ (reference sequence). V was clipped by 8 bases and J by 0 bases, with 4 bases between them. CDR3 in amino acids: CASESNYGYTF. CDR3 DNA: TGTGCCAGCGAGTCTAACTATGGCTACACCTTC.

This clonotype was detected only a few times. The chain uses TRBV6-6 and TRBJ1-1; D is unresolved. Per germline, CDR1 MNHNY and CDR2 SVGAGI (reference sequence). The CDR3 loop spans 11 amino acids. V was shortened by 5 bases and J by 7 bases, with 8 bases between the two germline ends. The CDR3 is CASSAGNEAFF. The CDR3 DNA reads TGTGCCAGCAGTGCCGGCAATGAAGCTTTCTTT.

The V call is TRBV29-1, the J call TRBJ1-2; a possible D gene is TRBD1 (6 bases). Germline V gene lookup returns CDR1 SQVTM and CDR2 ANQGSEA. The CDR3 is made up of 13 amino acids. The ends were cut back, 5 bases at V and 1 base at J, with 11 bases in the middle. The CDR3 DNA sequence: TGCAGCGTTCTCAGGGGTTTTAACTATGGCTACACCTTC. Protein sequence: CSVLRGFNYGYTF.

Of note for this clonotype: One end of the junction is discordant with germline, which a read error may explain. This sequence joins TRBV7-9 and TRBJ2-3; D possibly corresponds to TRBD2 (5 bases). The CDR3 totals 14 residues. CDR1 SEHNR and CDR2 FQNEAQ come from the germline V gene (reference sequence). CDR3 loop: CANSLALPGNTQYF. As DNA, the CDR3 is TGTGCCAACAGCTTAGCACTCCCGGGGAATACGCAGTATTTT.

This clonotype was observed a handful of times. The rearrangement uses TRBV28 and TRBJ2-5; D is perhaps TRBD1 or TRBD2 (6 bases each). V lost 9 bases, J lost 1 base, and 15 bases lay in between. The germline gives CDR1 MDHEN, CDR2 SYDVKM. The CDR3 totals 14 residues. The CDR3 nucleotides are TGTGCCAGTCGGAGGGGGGCAGCCCAAGAGACCCAGTACTTC. This encodes CASRRGAAQETQYF.

This clonotype has a handful of counts. The rearrangement joins TRBV20-1 to TRBJ2-7, with 7 bases lining up with TRBD2. CDR3 length: 15 amino acids. CDR1 DFQATT and CDR2 SNEGSKA come from the germline V gene (reference sequence). V was pared by 0 bases and J by 4 bases, with 9 bases of the junction left unmatched. CDR3 residues: CSARELAGVKYEQYF. The CDR3 nucleotides are TGCAGTGCTAGAGAACTTGCGGGGGTAAAGTACGAGCAGTACTTC.

The rearrangement joins TRBV6-1 to TRBJ2-2; D is uncertain. CDR3 size: 13 residues. V was shortened by 7 bases and J by 7 bases, with 13 bases between the two germline ends. Germline V gives CDR1 MNHNS, CDR2 SASEGT. The CDR3: CASTDLEYGELFF. Written as DNA, the CDR3 is TGTGCCAGCACCGACCTGGAGTACGGGGAGCTGTTTTTT.

The rearrangement joins TRBV4-1 to TRBJ2-6, with no clear D. Between the trimmed V and J ends, which lost 4 bases and 0 bases, there was a span of 13 bases. Germline-derived CDR1 and CDR2 are MGHRA and YSYEKL. This CDR3 has 17 amino acids. CDR3 nucleotide sequence: TGCGCCAGCAGCCCAGGTGCCTCCCGCTCTGGGGCCAACGTCCTGACTTTC. This encodes CASSPGASRSGANVLTF.

The chain is built from TRBV28 and TRBJ2-3, with TRBD2 identical over 8 bases. Looked up from germline, CDR1 is MDHEN and CDR2 is SYDVKM. The CDR3 contains 15 residues. Trimming took 6 bases from V and 4 from J; bases not matched to a gene: 9. CDR3 nucleotides: TGTGCCAGCAGCTATAGCGGGGAGACAGCAGATACGCAGTATTTT. Its protein is CASSYSGETADTQYF.